One sample yielded the 21 T cell receptor beta chains listed below, sequenced in a study of cytomegalovirus exposure and HLA in healthy donors. The PCR had 60 Vbeta and 13 Jbeta primers. The data were produced by immunoSEQ multiplex PCR, yet TCRdb's version contains in-frame clones alone and is incomplete. The table lists approximately 120,000 clones, over 70% of them singletons. The sequenced sample consisted of PBMCs. Every receptor here comes from a woman between 50 and 59 years old in good health and CMV-seropositive.

The V and J genes are TRBV7-8 and TRBJ1-2, with D perhaps matching TRBD1 (5 bases). Germline CDR1 is SGHVS and CDR2 is FQNEAQ. The CDR3 is 13 amino acids. V was clipped by 8 bases and J by 0 bases, with 10 bases between them. As DNA, the CDR3 is TGTGCCAGCGCGTGGACATCTAACTATGGCTACACCTTC. It codes for CASAWTSNYGYTF.

The chain links TRBV6-6 to TRBJ1-1, with TRBD1 matching over 9 bases. This CDR3 has 16 amino acids. Per the germline V gene, CDR1 is MNHNY and CDR2 is SVGAGI (reference sequence). Germline trimming cut 5 bases from V and 3 bases from J; bases unmatched to any gene: 10. This CDR3 is CASSRGQGGGYTEAFF. CDR3 sequence (DNA): TGTGCCAGCAGTCGGGGACAGGGAGGGGGGTACACTGAAGCTTTCTTT.

The V gene is TRBV7-9, the J gene TRBJ2-7, with 8 bases that match TRBD1. The CDR3 has 14 residues. CDR1 and CDR2 from the germline V gene are SEHNR and FQNEAQ (reference sequence). J gave up 3 bases and V 5 bases, and 6 bases lay outside the gene matches. CDR3 coding DNA: TGTGCCAGCAGCCAATTACAGGGGGTCTACGAGCAGTACTTC. This encodes CASSQLQGVYEQYF.

V gene TRBV6-1 combines with J gene TRBJ1-3; D ambiguous. The V end lost 3 bases, the J end lost 4 bases, and 4 bases lay between the germline ends. The CDR3 is 12 residues long. Germline assignment: CDR1 MNHNS and CDR2 SASEGT. The CDR3 is CASSDLGNTIYF. The DNA of the CDR3 is TGTGCCAGCAGTGATCTCGGAAACACCATATATTTT.

The chain joins TRBV5-1 to TRBJ1-2; D ambiguous. Trimming removed 0 bases from V and 1 base from J, with 10 bases in between. Germline loops: CDR1 SGHRS, CDR2 YFSETQ. This CDR3 comprises 15 residues. The CDR3 DNA reads as TGCGCCAGCAGCTTGGGAGATAGTTTTAACTATGGCTACACCTTC. Its protein product is CASSLGDSFNYGYTF.

This clone was observed a handful of times. Other DNA sequences in this specimen translate into the identical CDR3. The CDR3 DNA sequence: TGTGCCAGCAGTTACTCGCCTAGCGGGAGCTACGAGCAGTACTTC. Its protein product is CASSYSPSGSYEQYF. The V and J genes are TRBV6-6 and TRBJ2-7, with TRBD2 matching 10 bases. V gave up 0 bases and J gave up 3 bases; unmatched junction bases: 2. Germline loops: CDR1 MNHNY, CDR2 SVGAGI (reference sequence). The CDR3 totals 15 residues.

The chain has TRBV9 and TRBJ2-3; TRBD2 matches 8 bases. Losses at the gene ends were 0 bases for V and 1 base for J; bases not matched to a gene: 1. Germline-derived CDR1 and CDR2 are SGDLS and YYNGEE. The CDR3 loop spans 15 amino acids. The CDR3 DNA is TGTGCCAGCAGCGTAGTTAGCGGGGGCACAGATACGCAGTATTTT. It yields the protein CASSVVSGGTDTQYF.

The chain has TRBV25-1 and TRBJ2-7; TRBD1 aligns across 7 bases. Germline V gives CDR1 MGHDK, CDR2 SYGVNS. The CDR3 is 16 residues long. V lost 2 bases, J lost 3 bases, and 10 bases stayed unmatched. DNA for the CDR3: TGTGCCAGCAGTGAAGTCAGACAGGGCCCACTCTACGAGCAGTACTTC. It yields the protein CASSEVRQGPLYEQYF.

The chain links TRBV15 to TRBJ1-1; the D gene is possibly TRBD1 (6 bases). This CDR3 region has 14 residues. V gave up 3 bases and J gave up 0 bases, with 8 bases separating them. Germline CDR1 reads LNHNV; CDR2 reads YYDKDF (reference sequence). The CDR3: CATSRDRMNTEAFF. In DNA form, the CDR3 reads TGTGCCACCAGCAGGGACAGAATGAACACTGAAGCTTTCTTT.

This chain connects TRBV7-2 to TRBJ1-2; D remains unclear. The V and J ends lost 10 bases and 2 bases respectively, with 14 bases between them. CDR1 is SGHTA, CDR2 FQGNSA, per germline. The CDR3 sequence is 13 residues long. CDR3 residues: CAISRGPNYGYTF. For the CDR3, the DNA is TGTGCCATCTCAAGAGGGCCCAACTATGGCTACACCTTC. Looking up the rest from reference TRBV7-2 and TRBJ1-2 gives the full variable domain: GAGVSQSPSNKVTEKGKDVELRCDPISGHTALYWYRQSLGQGLEFLIYFQGNSAPDKSGLPSDRFSAERTGGSVSTLTIQRTQQEDSAVYLCAISRGPNYGYTFGSGTRLTVV.

The rearrangement uses TRBV10-3 and TRBJ2-1; 7 bases fit TRBD2. This CDR3 is built from 14 residues. Germline-derived CDR1 and CDR2 are ENHRY and SYGVKD. V shed 6 bases and J 6 bases; nucleotides not matched to a gene: 8. The CDR3 reads CAISWDYKGNEQFF. Written as DNA, the CDR3 is TGTGCCATCAGCTGGGACTATAAAGGCAATGAGCAGTTCTTC.

V gene TRBV28 combines with J gene TRBJ2-5, with 7 bases identical to TRBD2. This CDR3 comprises 15 residues. Germline V gives CDR1 MDHEN, CDR2 SYDVKM. Trimming removed 5 bases from V and 2 bases from J; junction bases left unmatched: 8. The DNA of the CDR3 is TGTGCCAGCAGTCCCCGGGGGGAAAAACAAGAGACCCAGTACTTC. As protein: CASSPRGEKQETQYF.

The chain is built from TRBV4-3 and TRBJ2-2, with 7 bases that match TRBD2. The CDR3 is made up of 18 amino acids. CDR1 is LGHNA and CDR2 is YSLEER in the germline V gene. V shed 0 bases and J 0 bases; nucleotides not matched to a gene: 7. The CDR3 protein is CASSQEVGLAANTGELFF. CDR3 in DNA: TGCGCCAGCAGCCAAGAGGTAGGGCTAGCGGCGAACACCGGGGAGCTGTTTTTT.

The rearrangement uses TRBV6-6 and TRBJ1-1, with TRBD1 matching 11 bases. The V gene end was trimmed by 9 bases and the J gene end by 1 base; junction bases not matched to a gene: 1. CDR1 is MNHNY and CDR2 is SVGAGI in the germline V gene (reference sequence). The CDR3 consists of 13 residues. The CDR3 protein is CASGQGANTEAFF. The CDR3 nucleotides are TGTGCCAGTGGACAGGGGGCGAACACTGAAGCTTTCTTT.

This chain uses TRBV7-2 with TRBJ1-2; D is unresolved. Trimming took 6 bases from V and 7 from J, leaving 15 bases between them. CDR3 size: 13 residues. Germline CDR1 is SGHTA and CDR2 is FQGNSA. Here the CDR3 DNA reads TGTGCCAGCAGTATCGGCAGAGAGGCTGGCTACACCTTC. Translation: CASSIGREAGYTF. Full variable domain (missing parts from reference TRBV7-2 and TRBJ1-2): GAGVSQSPSNKVTEKGKDVELRCDPISGHTALYWYRQSLGQGLEFLIYFQGNSAPDKSGLPSDRFSAERTGGSVSTLTIQRTQQEDSAVYLCASSIGREAGYTFGSGTRLTVV.

The V and J genes are TRBV11-3 and TRBJ2-5, with D perhaps matching TRBD2 (6 bases). The CDR3 is 12 amino acids. Trimming cost V 6 bases and J 5 bases, with 10 bases left between them. Germline CDR1 SGHNT, CDR2 YENEEA. CDR3 protein: CASSSSGETQYF. The CDR3 region has the DNA TGTGCCAGCAGTTCAAGCGGGGAGACCCAGTACTTC.

This clone was seen once. The rearrangement joins TRBV19 to TRBJ2-5; perhaps TRBD2 as D (7 bases). The CDR3 has 13 amino acids. Deletions cut 9 bases from V and 0 bases from J, with 11 bases between. From germline, CDR1 is LNHDA and CDR2 SQIVND (reference sequence). CDR3 sequence: CASLGGDQETQYF. Written as DNA, the CDR3 is TGTGCCAGCTTAGGGGGGGACCAAGAGACCCAGTACTTC.

The chain joins TRBV5-1 to TRBJ2-2, with a possible D match to TRBD2 (6 bases). Germline V gives CDR1 SGHRS, CDR2 YFSETQ. The V end lost 0 bases, the J end lost 0 bases, and 6 bases lay between the germline ends. The CDR3 consists of 15 residues. In nucleotides, the CDR3 is TGCGCCAGCAGCTTGGGACTAGCGAACACCGGGGAGCTGTTTTTT. This encodes CASSLGLANTGELFF.

This sequence joins TRBV5-1 and TRBJ2-3, with 8 bases that match TRBD2. The CDR3 consists of 15 residues. The V and J ends lost 4 bases and 2 bases, in that order; junction bases with no gene match: 6. Germline V lookup: CDR1 SGHRS, CDR2 YFSETQ. The CDR3 DNA follows: TGCGCCAGCAGCCGTTCTAGCGGGTCCACAGATACGCAGTATTTT. Translation: CASSRSSGSTDTQYF.

The chain carries TRBV6-5 and TRBJ2-1; 7 nucleotides line up with TRBD1. The CDR3 covers 15 residues. V shed 5 bases and J 2 bases; nucleotides not matched to a gene: 6. Germline CDR1 MNHEY, CDR2 SVGAGI. This CDR3 is CASSLQGNTYNEQFF. In DNA form, the CDR3 reads TGTGCCAGCAGTCTACAGGGGAACACCTACAATGAGCAGTTCTTC.

This clone was recorded a few times. This chain connects TRBV6-4 to TRBJ2-1, with D hard to call. Looked up from germline, CDR1 is MRHNA and CDR2 is SNTAGT. The V gene lost 0 bases and the J gene lost 0 bases, with 12 bases spanning the gap. The CDR3 contains 17 residues. In DNA, the CDR3 is TGTGCCAGCAGTGACTCGAGGCGCCCTTGCTCCTACAATGAGCAGTTCTTC. Its protein is CASSDSRRPCSYNEQFF.